The sequence of this T cell receptor beta chain was determined in a study of shared clonotypes between healthy human individuals. V lost 2 bases and J 3 bases, leaving 17 bases between the germline ends. The CDR3 extends over 16 amino acids. Germline values: CDR1 MDHEN, CDR2 SYDVKM. Sequencing was performed with immunoSEQ multiplex PCR; in TCRdb, only in-frame clones are kept and a portion is missing. The sample carries some 2.1 million clones, approximately 94% recorded once. As defined, naive CD8 cells were CD45RO-negative and positively selected for CCR7, with terminally differentiated effector memory CD45RA+ cells excluded.

The rearrangement links TRBV28 to TRBJ2-7; D may be TRBD2 (5 bases). This receptor was identified in a man younger than 35 in good health. The sequencing sample was made of naive CD8+ T cells sorted from blood. This CDR3 reads CASSLRSGVRRYEQYF. CDR3 DNA: TGTGCCAGCAGTTTAAGGTCCGGGGTCCGGCGCTACGAGCAGTACTTC.